This entry concerns a single TCR beta chain. CDR1 is SEHNR and CDR2 is FQNEAQ in the germline V gene (reference sequence). This CDR3 spans 15 amino acids. Each sample provided at least 5 micrograms of extracted total RNA. Next came a second PCR, run for about 6 to 11 cycles, which used a sample-barcoded 5' primer along with a J-beta primer mix. TCRdb reanalysed the 5' RACE reads using MiXCR and keeps one entry per CDR3 protein. The sample holds 650,000 to 900,000 distinct CDR3 sequences; around two thirds are singletons and the top ten take around a quarter. This sample was taken from a study of blood T cells in healthy people across ages.

The receptor comes from a man aged 30-40 years in good health. The material sequenced was blood. This rearrangement joins TRBV7-9 to TRBJ2-4; the D call may be TRBD1 or TRBD2 (6 bases each). The end of the DNA is better explained by TRBJ2-7, so the J call may be wrong. CDR3 residues: CASSLEQGREDEQYF. CDR3 bases: TGTGCCAGCAGCTTAGAACAGGGCAGGGAGGACGAGCAGTACTTC.